A selection of T cell receptor beta chains follows, all from one sample in a study of cytomegalovirus exposure and HLA in healthy donors. Clones were read by immunoSEQ multiplex PCR, and TCRdb kept only the in-frame ones, dropping some. The sample contains about 160,000 clones, roughly 88% of which appear only once. Sequenced input: PBMCs. Every receptor here comes from a woman younger than 30 in good health and CMV-seronegative. CDR3s include the opening cysteine and the closing phenylalanine or tryptophan. Each record gives: V gene, J gene, D gene, clone size, CDR3 protein, CDR3 DNA. The D gene is left open where the match is weak. Size tells how often a clone was seen (once, few, many) or the class of an expanded clone, and some rows leave it out.

TRBV6-1	TRBJ1-1	.	.	CASSEGGRTEAFF	TGTGCCAGCAGTGAAGGAGGGCGAACTGAAGCTTTCTTT
TRBV19	TRBJ1-6	.	.	CASSMGGTNSPLHF	TGTGCCAGTAGTATGGGGGGGACTAATTCACCCCTCCACTTT
TRBV7-8	TRBJ1-1	.	.	CASSRGGGAMNTEAFF	TGTGCCAGCAGCCGGGGGGGAGGAGCAATGAACACTGAAGCTTTCTTT
TRBV25-1	TRBJ1-1	.	.	CASSEFGEAFF	TGTGCCAGCAGTGAATTTGGCGAAGCTTTCTTT
TRBV30	TRBJ1-5	.	.	CAWSASGVVGNQPQHF	TGTGCCTGGAGTGCGTCAGGGGTCGTTGGCAATCAGCCCCAGCATTTT
TRBV12-5	TRBJ1-2	.	.	CASVPEENYNGYTF	TGTGCTAGTGTCCCCGAGGAAAATTATAATGGCTACACCTTC
TRBV25-1	TRBJ1-1	.	once	CASKGLDRTFNTEAFF	TGTGCCAGCAAGGGATTGGATCGGACTTTCAACACTGAAGCTTTCTTT
TRBV19	TRBJ2-7	TRBD1	.	CASSTPGTGTYEQYF	TGTGCCAGTAGTACCCCCGGGACAGGGACCTACGAGCAGTACTTC
TRBV30	TRBJ1-1	.	.	CAWTIGVSMNTEAFF	TGTGCCTGGACGATAGGAGTCAGCATGAACACTGAAGCTTTCTTT
TRBV13	TRBJ2-7	.	.	CASSLETEAGQYF	TGTGCCAGCAGCTTAGAGACAGAGGCCGGGCAGTACTTC
TRBV7-9	TRBJ2-7	TRBD1	.	CASSPPTGERYEQYF	TGTGCCAGCAGCCCGCCAACAGGGGAGCGCTACGAGCAGTACTTC
TRBV6-5	TRBJ2-7	TRBD1	.	CASSYTGDRGEQYF	TGTGCCAGCAGTTATACCGGGGACAGGGGCGAGCAGTACTTC
TRBV5-4	TRBJ2-6	TRBD2	few	CASSLGGPTRANVLTF	TGTGCCAGCAGCCTGGGAGGGCCGACAAGAGCCAACGTCCTGACTTTC
TRBV10-1	TRBJ2-5	TRBD2	.	CASSDGLAGVETQYF	TGCGCCAGCAGTGATGGGCTAGCGGGTGTCGAGACCCAGTACTTC
TRBV2	TRBJ1-5	.	.	CASSERGREEQPQHF	TGTGCCAGCAGTGAGAGGGGCAGGGAGGAACAGCCCCAGCATTTT
TRBV28	TRBJ2-5	.	.	CASSLSPLDPGQKETQYF	TGTGCCAGCAGTCTCTCCCCTCTCGACCCCGGACAGAAAGAGACCCAGTACTTC